The 20 T cell receptor beta chains in this list originate from one sample, sequenced in a study of blood T cell repertoires in COVID-19. Assay used: immunoSEQ multiplex PCR; TCRdb lists only in-frame clones, some missing. The repertoire holds 140,000 or so clones, about 86% seen once, with about 7.5% in the top ten. The specimen sequenced was peripheral blood. Receptor source: a human donor in a cohort sampled during active COVID-19.

The rearrangement links TRBV7-2 to TRBJ2-6; TRBD1 matches 10 bases. The CDR3 contains 16 residues. The junction had 5 bases not matched to a gene; V was cut back by 5 bases and J by 4 bases. Germline CDR1 is SGHTA and CDR2 is FQGNSA. CDR3: CASSRDRGPGANVLTF. The DNA for the CDR3 is TGTGCCAGCAGCAGAGACAGGGGGCCGGGGGCCAACGTCCTGACTTTC.

This clone showed up just a few times. The V call is TRBV19, the J call TRBJ2-5; 11 bases align to TRBD2. This CDR3 region has 15 residues. From germline, CDR1 is LNHDA and CDR2 SQIVND (reference sequence). J was trimmed by 6 bases and V by 10 bases; bases with no gene match: 13. The CDR3 bases are TGTGCCACCCAACAGACTAGCGGGATGTCGAAGACCCAGTACTTC. Its protein is CATQQTSGMSKTQYF.

The chain joins TRBV28 to TRBJ2-7; unclear D gene. Trimming stripped 3 bases from V and 4 bases from J, with 13 bases between. CDR1 and CDR2 (germline): MDHEN, SYDVKM. This CDR3 contains 14 residues. Here the CDR3 DNA reads TGTGCCAGCAGTTTGGGTGGGCCTAAATACGAGCAGTACTTC. It specifies CASSLGGPKYEQYF.

The V gene is TRBV10-1, the J gene TRBJ1-1; D gene uncertain. Looked up from germline, CDR1 is WNHNN and CDR2 is SYGVQD (reference sequence). The CDR3 runs to 14 residues. V was clipped by 2 bases and J by 0 bases, with 7 bases between them. CDR3 region: CASSELRMNTEAFF. The CDR3 region has the DNA TGCGCCAGCAGTGAGCTCAGGATGAACACTGAAGCTTTCTTT.

The CDR3 DNA reads TGTGCCATTGTTACACCCGGGACTAGCGGGCTCAGCTCCTACGAGCAGTACTTC. This translates into CAIVTPGTSGLSSYEQYF. J is TRBJ2-7 and V is TRBV21-1; TRBD2, the table's D call, lacks a check against the DNA. TRBV21-1 is labeled a pseudogene. The CDR3 length is 18 residues.

The chain combines TRBV5-1 with TRBJ2-6; 7 bases agree with TRBD1. V shed 4 bases and J 0 bases; nucleotides not matched to a gene: 4. There are 16 residues in the CDR3. Germline CDR1 SGHRS, CDR2 YFSETQ. CDR3 protein: CASSKDRSSGANVLTF. The CDR3 nucleotides read TGCGCCAGCAGCAAGGACAGGAGCTCTGGGGCCAACGTCCTGACTTTC.

This clone was picked up one time. At the DNA level, this CDR3 is encoded by other sequences in the same sample as well. The chain is built from TRBV15 and TRBJ2-1, with 7 bases that match TRBD1. This CDR3 spans 16 amino acids. V lost 4 bases and J lost 1; bases outside the gene matches: 7. Germline loops: CDR1 LNHNV, CDR2 YYDKDF (reference sequence). The CDR3 DNA reads as TGTGCCACCAGCACCAACCGGGGACAGTCCTACAATGAGCAGTTCTTC. Translated, it gives CATSTNRGQSYNEQFF. The full variable domain, its missing parts supplied by reference TRBV15 and TRBJ2-1, is DAMVIQNPRYQVTQFGKPVTLSCSQTLNHNVMYWYQQKSSQAPKLLFHYYDKDFNNEADTPDNFQSRRPNTSFCFLDIRSPGLGDTAMYLCATSTNRGQSYNEQFFGPGTRLTVL.

The rearrangement uses TRBV20-1 and TRBJ2-5; D gene unclear. This CDR3 spans 13 amino acids. The germline gives CDR1 DFQATT, CDR2 SNEGSKA (reference sequence). V was pared by 4 bases and J by 5 bases, with 14 bases between. In DNA form, the CDR3 reads TGCAGTGCTACTGATAGGAGCGTCGAGACCCAGTACTTC. The encoded protein is CSATDRSVETQYF.

This clone showed up just a few times. This chain connects TRBV2 to TRBJ1-5; possibly TRBD1 for D (6 bases). V lost 8 bases, J lost 4 bases, and 18 bases lay in between. This CDR3 has 15 residues. Germline assignment: CDR1 SNHLY and CDR2 FYNNEI. The CDR3 bases are TGTGCCAGCGACGAAAACCGGGGGGCTAATCAGCCCCAGCATTTT. Its protein product is CASDENRGANQPQHF.

The chain is built from TRBV6-5 and TRBJ1-4; a possible D gene is TRBD1 (6 bases). CDR3 length equals 15 residues. The germline V and J ends were trimmed by 6 bases and 2 bases, with 13 bases remaining between them. Germline V gives CDR1 MNHEY, CDR2 SVGAGI. The CDR3 region is CASRTPGVTNEKLFF. The CDR3 DNA reads as TGTGCCAGCAGAACACCAGGGGTTACTAATGAAAAACTGTTTTTT.

The chain is built from TRBV3-1 (or the pseudogene TRBV3-2) and TRBJ2-7; 10 nucleotides align to TRBD1. The length of the CDR3 is 14 residues. With 4 bases clipped from V and 3 bases from J, the junction kept 3 bases outside the gene matches. The germline CDR1 and CDR2 sequences are LGHDT and YNNKEL (reference sequence). The CDR3 spells CASSPGTGDYEQYF. CDR3 DNA sequence: TGTGCCAGCAGCCCGGGGACAGGGGACTACGAGCAGTACTTC.

The rearrangement links TRBV11-2 to TRBJ1-1, with 7 nucleotides matching TRBD1. Germline CDR1 is SGHAT and CDR2 is FQNNGV. Trimming took 4 bases from V and 5 from J; bases not matched to a gene: 1. There are 12 residues in the CDR3. The CDR3 sequence: CASSSQGTEAFF. For the CDR3, the DNA is TGTGCCAGCAGCTCACAGGGGACTGAAGCTTTCTTT.

The V call is TRBV4-2, the J call TRBJ2-1; 7 bases are a match to TRBD1. CDR3 length equals 14 residues. CDR1 and CDR2 (germline): LGHNA, YNFKEQ. The V segment lost 4 bases and the J segment 4 bases; nucleotides outside the gene matches: 4. The chain's CDR3 is CASSPGTAYNEQFF. CDR3 nucleotide sequence: TGTGCCAGCAGCCCTGGGACAGCTTACAATGAGCAGTTCTTC.

The chain recombines TRBV24-1 with TRBJ2-7; 10 bases are a match to TRBD1. Per germline, CDR1 KGHDR and CDR2 SFDVKD. V gave up 8 bases and J gave up 1 base; unmatched junction bases: 7. This CDR3 is 15 amino acids long. The CDR3 bases are TGTGCCACCATCCCGGGACAGGGGTCTTCCTACGAGCAGTACTTC. Its protein product is CATIPGQGSSYEQYF.

The chain combines TRBV4-2 with TRBJ2-5; D perhaps matches TRBD1 (6 bases). This CDR3 contains 13 residues. The V end was cut by 1 base, the J end by 5 bases, with 8 bases between. From germline, CDR1 is LGHNA and CDR2 YNFKEQ. The CDR3 loop reads CASSQAGVETQYF. The CDR3 coding sequence is TGTGCCAGCAGCCAAGCAGGGGTGGAGACCCAGTACTTC.

The rearrangement links TRBV27 to TRBJ2-5; D may be TRBD2 (6 bases). The germline V gene encodes CDR1 MNHEY and CDR2 SMNVEV (reference sequence). The CDR3 has 14 amino acids. Trimming took off 8 bases at V and 4 bases at J, with 17 bases between the two ends. As DNA, the CDR3 is TGTGCCAGCTGTCGGACTACTATGGGAGAGACCCAGTACTTC. It yields the protein CASCRTTMGETQYF.

This chain connects TRBV2 to TRBJ2-3, with a tentative D call TRBD2 (6 bases). Germline-derived CDR1 and CDR2 are SNHLY and FYNNEI. There are 13 residues in the CDR3. V lost 10 bases to trimming and J lost 4 bases, with 15 bases between them. The CDR3 loop is CANLVPGADTQYF. The CDR3 DNA is TGTGCCAACCTAGTACCGGGAGCAGATACGCAGTATTTT.

The chain is built from TRBV7-9 and TRBJ1-1; tentative D call: TRBD1 (6 bases). V gave up 7 bases and J gave up 0 bases, with 21 bases separating them. CDR3 size: 17 residues. CDR1 and CDR2 from the germline V gene are SEHNR and FQNEAQ (reference sequence). The CDR3 DNA sequence: TGTGCCAGCACCTTCGATCGGGACATACTATTGAACACTGAAGCTTTCTTT. Residues: CASTFDRDILLNTEAFF. The full variable domain, in which reference TRBV7-9 and TRBJ1-1 provide the parts outside the CDR3, is DTGVSQNPRHKITKRGQNVTFRCDPISEHNRLYWYRQTLGQGPEFLTYFQNEAQLEKSRLLSDRFSAERPKGSFSTLEIQRTEQGDSAMYLCASTFDRDILLNTEAFFGQGTRLTVV.

This sequence joins TRBV5-1 and TRBJ1-2, with no clear D. This CDR3 comprises 12 residues. Trimming took 4 bases from V and 3 from J, leaving 7 bases between them. CDR1 is SGHRS, CDR2 YFSETQ, per germline. The CDR3 DNA is TGCGCCAGCAGCCCCGGGGACTATGGCTACACCTTC. Translating gives CASSPGDYGYTF.

This sequence joins TRBV5-4 and TRBJ1-1; TRBD1 matches 9 bases. This CDR3 has 16 amino acids. Per germline, CDR1 SGHNT and CDR2 YYREEE (reference sequence). The junction had 7 bases not matched to a gene; V was cut back by 4 bases and J by 0 bases. The CDR3 loop reads CASSTGTGTMNTEAFF. CDR3 nucleotide sequence: TGTGCCAGCAGCACCGGGACAGGGACCATGAACACTGAAGCTTTCTTT.